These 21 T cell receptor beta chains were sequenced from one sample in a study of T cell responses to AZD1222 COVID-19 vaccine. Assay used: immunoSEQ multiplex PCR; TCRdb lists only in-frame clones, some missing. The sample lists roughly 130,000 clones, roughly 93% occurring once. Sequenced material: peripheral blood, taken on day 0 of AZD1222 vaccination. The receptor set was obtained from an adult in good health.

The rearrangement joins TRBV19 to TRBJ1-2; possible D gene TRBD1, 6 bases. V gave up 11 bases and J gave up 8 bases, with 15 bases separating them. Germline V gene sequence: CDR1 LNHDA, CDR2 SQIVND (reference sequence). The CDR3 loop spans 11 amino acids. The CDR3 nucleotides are TGTGCCGTCACAGGGTTTGGGGGCTACACCTTC. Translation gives CAVTGFGGYTF.

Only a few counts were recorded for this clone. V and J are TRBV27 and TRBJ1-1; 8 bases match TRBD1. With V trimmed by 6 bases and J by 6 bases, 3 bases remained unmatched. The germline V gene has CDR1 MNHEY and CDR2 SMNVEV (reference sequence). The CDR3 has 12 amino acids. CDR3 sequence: CASRSGGPEAFF. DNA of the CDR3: TGTGCCAGCAGGTCAGGGGGCCCTGAAGCTTTCTTT.

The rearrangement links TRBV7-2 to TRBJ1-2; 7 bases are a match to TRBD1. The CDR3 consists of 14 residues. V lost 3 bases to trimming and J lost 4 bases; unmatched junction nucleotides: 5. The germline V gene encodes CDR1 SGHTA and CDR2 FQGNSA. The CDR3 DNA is TGTGCCAGCAGCTTCCCGGGACAGATCTATGGCTACACCTTC. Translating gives CASSFPGQIYGYTF. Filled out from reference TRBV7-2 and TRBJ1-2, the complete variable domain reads GAGVSQSPSNKVTEKGKDVELRCDPISGHTALYWYRQSLGQGLEFLIYFQGNSAPDKSGLPSDRFSAERTGGSVSTLTIQRTQQEDSAVYLCASSFPGQIYGYTFGSGTRLTVV.

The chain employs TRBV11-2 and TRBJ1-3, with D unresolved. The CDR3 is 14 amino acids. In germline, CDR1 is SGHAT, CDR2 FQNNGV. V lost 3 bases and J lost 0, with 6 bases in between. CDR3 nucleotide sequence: TGTGCCAGCAGCTTCCCAGGCTCTGGAAACACCATATATTTT. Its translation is CASSFPGSGNTIYF.

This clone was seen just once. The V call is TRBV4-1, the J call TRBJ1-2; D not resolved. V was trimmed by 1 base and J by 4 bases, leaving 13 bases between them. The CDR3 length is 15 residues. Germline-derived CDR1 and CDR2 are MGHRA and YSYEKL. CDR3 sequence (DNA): TGCGCCAGCAGCCAAGGACTCAGGAACCCCTATGGCTACACCTTC. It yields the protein CASSQGLRNPYGYTF.

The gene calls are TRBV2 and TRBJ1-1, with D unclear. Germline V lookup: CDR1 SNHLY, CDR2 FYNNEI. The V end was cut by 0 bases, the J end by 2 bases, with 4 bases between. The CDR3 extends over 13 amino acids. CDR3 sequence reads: CASSEAVNTEAFF. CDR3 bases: TGTGCCAGCAGTGAAGCGGTCAACACTGAAGCTTTCTTT.

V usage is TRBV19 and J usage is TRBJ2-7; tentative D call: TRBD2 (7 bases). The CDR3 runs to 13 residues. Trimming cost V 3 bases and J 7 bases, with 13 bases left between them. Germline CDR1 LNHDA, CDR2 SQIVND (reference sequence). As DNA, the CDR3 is TGTGCCAGTAGTATTGCGGGGGCAGGAGAGCAGTACTTC. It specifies CASSIAGAGEQYF. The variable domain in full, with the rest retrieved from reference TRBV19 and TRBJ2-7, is DGGITQSPKYLFRKEGQNVTLSCEQNLNHDAMYWYRQDPGQGLRLIYYSQIVNDFQKGDIAEGYSVSREKKESFPLTVTSAQKNPTAFYLCASSIAGAGEQYFGPGTRLTVT.

The CDR3 DNA is TGTGCCAGCAGCGCGAGCGGGAGCTTCACCGGGGAGCTGTTTTTT. This encodes CASSASGSFTGELFF. The chain has TRBV9 and TRBJ2-2, with TRBD2 matching over 8 bases. Trimming at V came to 3 bases and at J to 4 bases, leaving 5 bases not matched to a gene. Germline V CDR1 and CDR2: SGDLS, YYNGEE. The CDR3 has 15 amino acids. The full variable domain, with the rest looked up from reference TRBV9 and TRBJ2-2, is DSGVTQTPKHLITATGQRVTLRCSPRSGDLSVYWYQQSLDQGLQFLIQYYNGEERAKGNILERFSAQQFPDLHSELNLSSLELGDSALYFCASSASGSFTGELFFGEGSRLTVL.

DNA of the CDR3: TGTGCCAGCAGCTCGGGACCTCTAATTCAGTACTTC. It encodes CASSSGPLIQYF. The chain recombines TRBV7-2 with TRBJ2-4; D may correspond to TRBD1 or TRBD2 (5 bases each). Germline CDR1 SGHTA, CDR2 FQGNSA. The CDR3 sequence is 12 residues long. V dropped 4 bases and J dropped 10 bases, with 11 bases sitting between them.

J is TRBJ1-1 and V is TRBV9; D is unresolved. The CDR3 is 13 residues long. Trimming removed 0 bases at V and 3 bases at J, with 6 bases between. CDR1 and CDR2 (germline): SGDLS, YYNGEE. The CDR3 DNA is TGTGCCAGCAGCGTAGGAAGGGACACTGAAGCTTTCTTT. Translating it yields CASSVGRDTEAFF.

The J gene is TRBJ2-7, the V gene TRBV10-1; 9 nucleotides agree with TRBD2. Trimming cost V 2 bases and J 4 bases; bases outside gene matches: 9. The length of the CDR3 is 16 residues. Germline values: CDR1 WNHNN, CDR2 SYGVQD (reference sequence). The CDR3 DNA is TGCGCCAGCAGTGAGATGCGGGGGGGCGGTTCTTACGAGCAGTACTTC. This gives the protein CASSEMRGGGSYEQYF.

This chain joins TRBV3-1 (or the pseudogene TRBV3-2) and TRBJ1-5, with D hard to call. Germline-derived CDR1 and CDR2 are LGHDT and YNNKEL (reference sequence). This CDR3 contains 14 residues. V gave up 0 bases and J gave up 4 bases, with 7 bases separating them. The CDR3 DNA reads TGTGCCAGCAGCCAAGAAATCGGGAATCAGCCCCAGCATTTT. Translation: CASSQEIGNQPQHF.

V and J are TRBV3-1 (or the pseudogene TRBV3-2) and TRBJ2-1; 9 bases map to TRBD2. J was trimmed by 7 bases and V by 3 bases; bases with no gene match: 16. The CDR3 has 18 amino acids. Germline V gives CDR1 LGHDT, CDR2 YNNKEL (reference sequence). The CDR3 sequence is CASSHLRLIAGARNEQFF. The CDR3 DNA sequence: TGTGCCAGCAGCCACCTCCGCCTTATAGCGGGAGCCCGGAATGAGCAGTTCTTC.

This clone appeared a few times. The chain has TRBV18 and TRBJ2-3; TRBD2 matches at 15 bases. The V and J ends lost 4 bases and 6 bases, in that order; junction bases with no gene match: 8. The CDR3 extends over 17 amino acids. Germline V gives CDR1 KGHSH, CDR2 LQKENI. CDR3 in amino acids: CASSRSGLAGGQDTQYF. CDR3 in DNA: TGTGCCAGCTCACGGTCGGGACTAGCGGGGGGCCAGGATACGCAGTATTTT. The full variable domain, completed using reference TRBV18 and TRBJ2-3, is NAGVMQNPRHLVRRRGQEARLRCSPMKGHSHVYWYRQLPEEGLKFMVYLQKENIIDESGMPKERFSAEFPKEGPSILRIQQVVRGDSAAYFCASSRSGLAGGQDTQYFGPGTRLTVL.

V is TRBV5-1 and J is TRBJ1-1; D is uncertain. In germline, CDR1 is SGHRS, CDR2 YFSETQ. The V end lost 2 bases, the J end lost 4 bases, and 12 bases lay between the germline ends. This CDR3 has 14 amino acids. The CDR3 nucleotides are TGCGCCAGCAGCTTCCGAAACCCCCCCACTGAAGCTTTCTTT. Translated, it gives CASSFRNPPTEAFF.

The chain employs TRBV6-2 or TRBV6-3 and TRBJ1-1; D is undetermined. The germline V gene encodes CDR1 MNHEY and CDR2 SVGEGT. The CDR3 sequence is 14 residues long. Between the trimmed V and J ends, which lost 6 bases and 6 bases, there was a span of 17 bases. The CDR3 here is CASSPNLRPAEAFF. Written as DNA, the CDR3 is TGTGCCAGCAGCCCCAATCTCCGGCCGGCTGAAGCTTTCTTT.

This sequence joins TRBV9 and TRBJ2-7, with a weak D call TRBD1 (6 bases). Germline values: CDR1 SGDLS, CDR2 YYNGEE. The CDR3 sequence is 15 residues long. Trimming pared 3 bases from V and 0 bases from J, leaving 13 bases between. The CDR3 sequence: CASSGGHSSSYEQYF. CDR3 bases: TGTGCCAGCAGCGGGGGACATTCTTCCTCCTACGAGCAGTACTTC. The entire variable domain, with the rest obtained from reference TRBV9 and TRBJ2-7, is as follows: DSGVTQTPKHLITATGQRVTLRCSPRSGDLSVYWYQQSLDQGLQFLIQYYNGEERAKGNILERFSAQQFPDLHSELNLSSLELGDSALYFCASSGGHSSSYEQYFGPGTRLTVT.

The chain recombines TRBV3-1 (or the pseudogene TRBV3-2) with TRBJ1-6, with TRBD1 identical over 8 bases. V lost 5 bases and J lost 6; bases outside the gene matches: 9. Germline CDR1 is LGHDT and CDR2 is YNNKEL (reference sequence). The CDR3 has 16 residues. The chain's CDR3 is CASSSAQGAGNSPLHF. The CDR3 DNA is TGTGCCAGCAGCTCCGCTCAGGGGGCTGGTAATTCACCCCTCCACTTT.

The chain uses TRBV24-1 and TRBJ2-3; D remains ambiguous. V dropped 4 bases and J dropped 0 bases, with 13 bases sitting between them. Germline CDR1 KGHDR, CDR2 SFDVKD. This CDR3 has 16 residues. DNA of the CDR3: TGTGCCACCAGTGACCTCAGAAACTCTAGCACAGATACGCAGTATTTT. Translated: CATSDLRNSSTDTQYF.

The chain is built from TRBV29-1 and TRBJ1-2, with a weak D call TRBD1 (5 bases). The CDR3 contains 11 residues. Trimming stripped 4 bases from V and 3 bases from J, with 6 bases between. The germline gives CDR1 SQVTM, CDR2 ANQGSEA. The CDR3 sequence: CSVGQYYGYTF. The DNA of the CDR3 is TGCAGCGTTGGACAGTACTATGGCTACACCTTC. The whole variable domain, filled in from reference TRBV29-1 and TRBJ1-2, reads SAVISQKPSRDICQRGTSLTIQCQVDSQVTMMFWYRQQPGQSLTLIATANQGSEATYESGFVIDKFPISRPNLTFSTLTVSNMSPEDSSIYLCSVGQYYGYTFGSGTRLTVV.

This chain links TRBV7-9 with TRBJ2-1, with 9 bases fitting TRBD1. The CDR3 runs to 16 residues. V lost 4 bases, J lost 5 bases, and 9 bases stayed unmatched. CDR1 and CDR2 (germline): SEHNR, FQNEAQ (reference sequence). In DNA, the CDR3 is TGTGCCAGCAGCTCTCACAGGGGGCAAGGGGACAATGAGCAGTTCTTC. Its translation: CASSSHRGQGDNEQFF.